The clone carrying this TCR beta chain was found a few times. Antigen: not known. Germline CDR1 is SGHRS and CDR2 is YFSETQ. The ends lost 7 bases at V and 11 bases at J; junction bases unmatched: 13. The CDR3 contains 13 residues. The data belong to a study of memory CD4+ T cells and cytomegalovirus serostatus. As for the study in general: Healthy Belgian adult donors included roughly nine CMV-positive and some 23 CMV-negative people. General observations from the study: CD4+ memory repertoires contained about two fifths of the 164 reported CMV TCRbeta sequences. Median bootstrapped AUC for CMV status was approximately 0.96 originally, 0.85 to 0.92 US-trained.

The sort gate was single viable CD3+CD4+CD8-CD45RO+ cells for memory CD4+ T cells. Repertoires were generated with immunoSEQ multiplex PCR, while TCRdb's copy carries only in-frame clones and drops some. The sample lists about 56,000 clones, roughly 80% seen once, with 0.4% in the top ten. The clonotype was recovered from an adult in good health and CMV-seronegative. Sequenced sample: memory CD4+ T cells from blood. The chain has TRBV5-1 and TRBJ1-1; 8 bases align to TRBD1. DNA of the CDR3: TGCGCCAGCTCACCAGGACAGGGACTTAGGGCTTTCTTT. Its translation: CASSPGQGLRAFF.